These 27 T cell receptor beta chains share one sample of origin, sequenced in a study of molecular identifiers for immune sequencing clone quantification. TCRdb independently ran MiXCR on the PCR reads; one entry per CDR3 protein. The sample lists about 640,000 distinct CDR3 sequences, just under 20% occurring once. The sequenced sample was naive CD8+ T cells from blood, with Jurkat cell RNA spiked in. Subset described: FACS-sorted CD8+CD4-CCR7+CD45RA+ naive T cells. All receptors derive from a human donor in good health. Some libraries in this study had Jurkat cell RNA spiked in.

This clonotype has at least ten counts. This chain uses TRBV19 with TRBJ1-5; TRBD1 agrees at 11 bases. The ends lost 4 bases at V and 5 bases at J; junction bases unmatched: 4. CDR1 and CDR2 from the germline V gene are LNHDA and SQIVND (reference sequence). The CDR3 sequence is 15 residues long. The CDR3 region has the DNA TGTGCCAGTAGTACTAGGACAGGGGGCTATCAGCCCCAGCATTTT. Its protein product is CASSTRTGGYQPQHF. The whole variable domain, remainder taken from reference TRBV19 and TRBJ1-5, is DGGITQSPKYLFRKEGQNVTLSCEQNLNHDAMYWYRQDPGQGLRLIYYSQIVNDFQKGDIAEGYSVSREKKESFPLTVTSAQKNPTAFYLCASSTRTGGYQPQHFGDGTRLSIL.

This clonotype was counted many times. The chain uses TRBV5-5 and TRBJ2-5; 7 nucleotides agree with TRBD1. Germline V gene lookup returns CDR1 SGHKS and CDR2 YYEKEE (reference sequence). This CDR3 has 16 amino acids. The J segment lost 3 bases and the V segment lost 2 bases, leaving 10 bases of the junction unmatched. This CDR3 is CASSFPRDSPEETQYF. In DNA form, the CDR3 reads TGTGCCAGCAGCTTTCCCCGGGACAGCCCAGAAGAGACCCAGTACTTC.

A word on this clonotype: This clone may be a read error of a much larger clone one base away. This sequence joins TRBV29-1 and TRBJ2-1; 9 bases agree with TRBD2. This CDR3 comprises 16 residues. Trimming took 6 bases from V and 0 from J; bases not matched to a gene: 9. Germline V lookup: CDR1 SQVTM, CDR2 ANQGSEA. CDR3 nucleotides: TGCAGCGTGACGGGACTAGCCCCCACCTCCTACAATGAGCAGTTCTTC. It yields the protein CSVTGLAPTSYNEQFF.

The chain couples TRBV19 to TRBJ1-2, with D tentatively TRBD1 (5 bases). Trimming removed 3 bases from V and 2 bases from J, with 10 bases in between. Germline values: CDR1 LNHDA, CDR2 SQIVND (reference sequence). This CDR3 spans 14 amino acids. The DNA of the CDR3 is TGTGCCAGTAGTATCAAAGCAGGGAACTATGGCTACACCTTC. It codes for CASSIKAGNYGYTF.

This clonotype was observed a few times. A read error may explain this, as a much larger clone is one base away. CDR3 nucleotide sequence: TGTGCCAGCAGCTTGGCCACTAACAGTAGCACAGATACGCAGTATTTT. This encodes CASSLATNSSTDTQYF. The rearrangement joins TRBV5-6 to TRBJ2-3; D gene uncertain. CDR1 and CDR2 from the germline V gene are SGHDT and YYEEEE. The V end lost 0 bases, the J end lost 0 bases, and 11 bases lay between the germline ends. The CDR3 totals 16 residues.

On this clonotype: This could be a read error, since a much larger clone is one nucleotide away. The chain employs TRBV3-1 and TRBJ1-4, with TRBD1 identical over 8 bases. CDR3 size: 16 residues. The germline CDR1 and CDR2 sequences are LGHDT and YNNKEL (reference sequence). DNA for the CDR3: TGTGCCGGCAGCCTTGTGACAGGGGCAACTAATGAAAAACTGTTTTTT. Translation: CAGSLVTGATNEKLFF.

This chain joins TRBV13 and TRBJ2-1, with D uncertain. Trimming cost V 3 bases and J 0 bases, with 18 bases left between them. This CDR3 contains 18 residues. Germline loops: CDR1 PRHDT, CDR2 FYEKMQ (reference sequence). Here the CDR3 DNA reads TGTGCCAGCAGCTTCAGCCCGTCGACACCCTCCTCCTACAATGAGCAGTTCTTC. Translation gives CASSFSPSTPSSYNEQFF.

Turning to this clonotype: A much larger clone differs by one base, so this may be a read error. The chain couples TRBV6-2 or TRBV6-3 to TRBJ1-5; D unclear. CDR1 is MNHEY, CDR2 SVGEGT, per germline. The CDR3 is 14 residues long. V lost 7 bases and J 3 bases, leaving 13 bases between the germline ends. The CDR3: CASTMAGLNQPQHF. The CDR3 coding sequence is TGTGCCAGCACCATGGCAGGTCTCAATCAGCCCCAGCATTTT.

V usage is TRBV9 and J usage is TRBJ2-3, with D maybe TRBD2 (7 bases). The germline V gene encodes CDR1 SGDLS and CDR2 YYNGEE. This CDR3 has 17 amino acids. Trimming pared 1 base from V and 5 bases from J, leaving 20 bases between. The CDR3 DNA is TGTGCCAGCAGCGTAACGAGGGGGAGGGCCGGTGGAGATACGCAGTATTTT. This sequence encodes CASSVTRGRAGGDTQYF.

This clonotype came up many times. This chain connects TRBV5-8 to TRBJ1-1; 7 bases fit TRBD1. The CDR3 is 13 residues long. Germline V gene sequence: CDR1 SGHTS, CDR2 YDEGEE. J gave up 5 bases and V 2 bases, and 3 bases lay outside the gene matches. The CDR3 loop is CASSFGDSTEAFF. The CDR3 DNA follows: TGTGCCAGCAGCTTTGGGGACAGTACTGAAGCTTTCTTT.

The chain couples TRBV6-2 or TRBV6-3 to TRBJ2-7; weak D call: TRBD1 (7 bases). Trimming removed 10 bases from V and 7 bases from J, with 20 bases in between. CDR3 length: 13 amino acids. CDR1 is MNHEY, CDR2 SVGEGT, per germline. CDR3 in amino acids: CATTETGRWEQYF. CDR3 nucleotide sequence: TGTGCCACCACCGAGACAGGGAGGTGGGAGCAGTACTTC.

This clonotype was picked up a small number of times. V and J are TRBV30 and TRBJ2-2, with D hard to call. The CDR3 is made up of 15 amino acids. The V gene's germline CDR1 is GTSNPN and CDR2 SVGIG (reference sequence). Between the trimmed V and J ends, which lost 2 bases and 6 bases, there was a span of 16 bases. CDR3: CAWSPLDGRAGELFF. The DNA of the CDR3 is TGTGCCTGGAGTCCCCTCGACGGGCGCGCCGGGGAGCTGTTTTTT.

This chain connects TRBV6-2 or TRBV6-3 to TRBJ2-5; tentatively, D is TRBD1 (6 bases). Trimming took off 8 bases at V and 5 bases at J, with 18 bases between the two ends. CDR1 MNHEY and CDR2 SVGEGT come from the germline V gene. This CDR3 has 14 amino acids. Here the CDR3 reads CASLKTGLVETQYF. The CDR3 region has the DNA TGTGCCAGCTTAAAAACAGGGTTGGTTGAGACCCAGTACTTC.

Many counts were recorded for this clonotype. The gene calls are TRBV5-1 and TRBJ2-7, with TRBD2 identical over 7 bases. The germline CDR1 and CDR2 sequences are SGHRS and YFSETQ. V dropped 0 bases and J dropped 6; count of bases not matched to a gene: 3. The CDR3 length is 13 residues. The CDR3, as DNA: TGCGCCAGCAGCTTGGCAGCGGGATTCGAGCAGTACTTC. It is translated as CASSLAAGFEQYF.

V usage is TRBV27 and J usage is TRBJ1-5; D perhaps matches TRBD1 (5 bases). Trimming removed 6 bases from V and 7 bases from J, with 19 bases in between. The length of the CDR3 is 15 residues. Germline-derived CDR1 and CDR2 are MNHEY and SMNVEV (reference sequence). CDR3 loop: CASSSAEGWGQPQHF. The CDR3 nucleotides are TGTGCCAGCAGCTCGGCCGAGGGGTGGGGGCAGCCCCAGCATTTT.

This clonotype has ten or more counts. The rearrangement links TRBV7-6 to TRBJ2-5; D call uncertain. V shed 4 bases and J shed 0 bases, with 9 bases lying between them. The CDR3 has 14 residues. CDR1 SGHVS and CDR2 FNYEAQ come from the germline V gene. The CDR3 nucleotides read TGTGCCAGCAGCTCCACAGAGTACCAAGAGACCCAGTACTTC. Protein sequence: CASSSTEYQETQYF.

This clonotype occurred many times. This chain joins TRBV13 and TRBJ1-1; perhaps TRBD1 as D (5 bases). V lost 6 bases, J lost 7 bases, and 21 bases lay in between. Germline CDR1 is PRHDT and CDR2 is FYEKMQ (reference sequence). The CDR3 is 15 amino acids. This CDR3 reads CASRSPKGRTCEAFF. The CDR3 DNA sequence: TGTGCCAGCAGATCCCCAAAGGGACGGACCTGTGAAGCTTTCTTT.

This clonotype was detected many times. This sequence joins TRBV4-1 and TRBJ1-1; the D is unclear. Germline assignment: CDR1 MGHRA and CDR2 YSYEKL. With 0 bases removed from V and 5 bases from J, the gap between germline ends came to 13 bases. CDR3 size: 15 residues. CDR3 DNA: TGCGCCAGCAGCCAAGATCAGCGCCGCGGGACTGAAGCTTTCTTT. As protein: CASSQDQRRGTEAFF.

A few counts support this clonotype. V and J are TRBV7-9 and TRBJ1-2; TRBD1 is a possible D gene (5 bases). The V end lost 5 bases, the J end lost 0 bases, and 19 bases lay between the germline ends. Germline V lookup: CDR1 SEHNR, CDR2 FQNEAQ (reference sequence). The length of the CDR3 is 17 residues. The CDR3 protein is CASSNLETDNTNYGYTF. DNA of the CDR3: TGTGCCAGCAGCAACCTAGAGACGGACAACACTAACTATGGCTACACCTTC.

This clonotype was observed once. Possible read error: a much larger clone is one base away. The chain recombines TRBV3-1 with TRBJ1-1, with no clear D. Germline lookup yields CDR1 LGHDT and CDR2 YNNKEL (reference sequence). V was shortened by 0 bases and J by 0 bases, with 11 bases between the two germline ends. The CDR3 loop spans 16 amino acids. The CDR3 here is CASSQERVIVNTEAFF. DNA of the CDR3: TGTGCCAGCAGCCAAGAAAGAGTGATAGTGAACACTGAAGCTTTCTTT.

This clonotype was seen a handful of times. The chain combines TRBV5-4 with TRBJ2-7, with D possibly being TRBD2 (5 bases). There are 15 residues in the CDR3. The V end was cut by 4 bases, the J end by 1 base, with 15 bases between. CDR1 and CDR2 (germline): SGHNT, YYREEE (reference sequence). CDR3: CASSNPTTGSYEQYF. CDR3 in DNA: TGTGCCAGCAGCAACCCCACGACGGGATCCTACGAGCAGTACTTC.

This clonotype came up many times. This chain joins TRBV19 and TRBJ1-2; tentatively, D is TRBD1 (6 bases). V dropped 9 bases and J dropped 4 bases, with 21 bases sitting between them. CDR3 length: 15 amino acids. CDR1 and CDR2 (germline): LNHDA, SQIVND (reference sequence). The DNA of the CDR3 is TGTGCCAGCCGGGAAGGGGGGCGCACCCCCTATGGCTACACCTTC. This encodes CASREGGRTPYGYTF.

The table lists this clonotype with many counts. V usage is TRBV5-6 and J usage is TRBJ1-1; D remains unclear. Germline V gene sequence: CDR1 SGHDT, CDR2 YYEEEE. This CDR3 spans 13 amino acids. V gave up 3 bases and J gave up 2 bases, with 8 bases separating them. Here the CDR3 reads CASSSGSNTEAFF. CDR3 in DNA: TGTGCCAGCAGCTCGGGCAGTAACACTGAAGCTTTCTTT.

The table lists this clonotype with many counts. This chain uses TRBV12-3 or TRBV12-4 with TRBJ2-1; 7 bases are shared with TRBD2. The CDR3 totals 16 residues. With 6 bases clipped from V and 1 base from J, the junction kept 9 bases outside the gene matches. The CDR3 loop is CASSLRGGSSYNEQFF. In nucleotides, the CDR3 is TGTGCCAGCAGCTTGCGGGGAGGGTCTTCCTACAATGAGCAGTTCTTC.

This clonotype was detected a few times. The rearrangement links TRBV14 to TRBJ2-7, with TRBD1 as a possible D gene (6 bases). V lost 1 base to trimming and J lost 3 bases, with 10 bases between them. Looked up from germline, CDR1 is SGHDN and CDR2 is FVKESK. CDR3 length: 14 amino acids. The CDR3, as DNA: TGTGCCAGCAGCCAAGGCAGGGGACGCTACGAGCAGTACTTC. Its protein product is CASSQGRGRYEQYF. Using reference TRBV14 and TRBJ2-7 for the parts outside the CDR3, the full variable domain is EAGVTQFPSHSVIEKGQTVTLRCDPISGHDNLYWYRRVMGKEIKFLLHFVKESKQDESGMPNNRFLAERTGGTYSTLKVQPAELEDSGVYFCASSQGRGRYEQYFGPGTRLTVT.

This clonotype was recorded at least ten times. The chain carries TRBV5-1 and TRBJ2-1; the match to TRBD1 covers 7 bases. Per the germline V gene, CDR1 is SGHRS and CDR2 is YFSETQ. V was clipped by 7 bases and J by 6 bases; unmatched bases: 7. This CDR3 spans 13 amino acids. Written as DNA, the CDR3 is TGCGCCAGCGGGACGACAGGGTCCAATGAGCAGTTCTTC. Its protein is CASGTTGSNEQFF.

Comment on this clonotype: This may arise from a read error, as a much more abundant clone is one base away. This chain connects TRBV28 to TRBJ2-1, with unresolved D. Per the germline V gene, CDR1 is MDHEN and CDR2 is SYDVKM. The germline V and J ends were trimmed by 2 bases and 5 bases, with 10 bases remaining between them. This CDR3 has 14 residues. CDR3 amino acids: CASSLDGRDNEQFF. In nucleotides, the CDR3 is TGTGCCAGCAGTTTAGACGGACGGGACAATGAGCAGTTCTTC.